This TCR beta chain appears in the sequencing data of a study of blood T cell repertoires in COVID-19. Study overall: Donors in the United States, Italy and Spain gave samples during acute or convalescent COVID-19. In each case, the material was cDNA or gDNA derived from T cells, B-cell-depleted T cells, or PBMCs.

Looked up from germline, CDR1 is LNHDA and CDR2 is SQIVND (reference sequence). The CDR3 extends over 14 amino acids. The V segment lost 5 bases and the J segment 5 bases; nucleotides outside the gene matches: 7. This clone was counted once. This CDR3 is also generated by other DNA sequences in the sample. Authors' data handling: How many nucleated cells were present was estimated from reference gene primer amplification. The data were produced by immunoSEQ multiplex PCR, yet TCRdb's version contains in-frame clones alone and is incomplete. For V, J and clone size, that table is used; D and trimming come from the DNA. Of some 300,000 clones in the sample, 65% to 90% were seen once.

This chain joins TRBV19 and TRBJ1-1; 8 bases are a match to TRBD1. Sequenced input: peripheral blood. This receptor was identified in a woman in her sixties or seventies with COVID-19, enrolled during active disease. Here the CDR3 DNA reads TGTGCCAGTAGTTCGGACAGGGAGGGAACTGAAGCTTTCTTT. Residues: CASSSDREGTEAFF. The entire variable domain, with the rest obtained from reference TRBV19 and TRBJ1-1, is as follows: DGGITQSPKYLFRKEGQNVTLSCEQNLNHDAMYWYRQDPGQGLRLIYYSQIVNDFQKGDIAEGYSVSREKKESFPLTVTSAQKNPTAFYLCASSSDREGTEAFFGQGTRLTVV.